Listed below are T cell receptor beta chains from one sample, sequenced in a study of CD8 T cells in Susac syndrome. TCRdb itself ran the immunoSEQ multiplex PCR reads through MiXCR, one entry per CDR3 protein. The table includes some 300,000 distinct CDR3 sequences, about 85% detected once. Sequences were obtained from CD8+ T cells from PBMCs. Receptor source: a human donor with multiple sclerosis. CDR3s include the opening cysteine and the closing phenylalanine or tryptophan. The D gene is left open where the match is weak.

TRBV2	-	TRBJ2-7	CASSLGHYEQYF
TRBV9	TRBD2	TRBJ2-7	CASSESGSGYEQYF
TRBV10-1	-	TRBJ2-7	CASSEGSLSSYEQYF
TRBV9	TRBD1	TRBJ1-2	CASRNLPPGTGEENYGYTF
TRBV7-9	TRBD1	TRBJ1-5	CASSLGDSLSAQHF
TRBV28	-	TRBJ1-2	CASSLWREANYGYTF
TRBV6-1	-	TRBJ1-2	CASGKPSYGYTF
TRBV29-1	TRBD2	TRBJ2-1	CSVEGASGISYNEQFF
TRBV27	TRBD1	TRBJ2-7	CASRPGGMRYEQYF
TRBV11-2	-	TRBJ1-1	CASSLDRGNTEAFF
TRBV20-1	TRBD2	TRBJ2-1	CSARDSTSGRRDSYNEQFF
TRBV20-1	TRBD2	TRBJ2-5	CSAWGLESRNQYF
TRBV7-6	TRBD2	TRBJ2-5	CASSLVGGRVETQYF
TRBV10-2	-	TRBJ1-1	CASSESALNTEAFF
TRBV19	TRBD2	TRBJ2-1	CASSLAGDYIYNEQFF
TRBV20-1	TRBD2	TRBJ2-2	CSAPGLAGGTGELFF
TRBV5-1	TRBD2	TRBJ2-1	CASSYPSSGSSYNEQFF
TRBV7-3	-	TRBJ2-1	CASSRRLIDEQFF
TRBV5-1	-	TRBJ2-4	CASSPRALAKNIQYF
TRBV6-1	-	TRBJ2-7	CASTTGIASYEQYF
TRBV9	-	TRBJ1-4	CASSSSAATNEKLFF
TRBV29-1	-	TRBJ1-1	CSVVVTEAFF
TRBV27	-	TRBJ2-7	CASGRAGVKVEQYF
TRBV7-9	-	TRBJ1-2	CASSFLGPADGYTF
TRBV19	-	TRBJ1-5	CASSAGDSSQPQHF
TRBV27	-	TRBJ2-3	CASLDPAGTQYF
TRBV3-1	-	TRBJ2-1	CASSPRDFLEQFF
TRBV7-9	TRBD2	TRBJ2-3	CASSPPGTSDTDTQYF
TRBV6-2/TRBV6-3	-	TRBJ1-1	CASSSPLTDLSIYTEAFF
TRBV15	TRBD2	TRBJ2-1	CATSRAGGGNEQFF
TRBV20-1	-	TRBJ2-6	CSAPPRPAPANVLTF
TRBV7-8	-	TRBJ1-1	CASHPSGNTEAFF
TRBV30	-	TRBJ1-5	CAWSEGRAQHF
TRBV29-1	-	TRBJ2-7	CSVGGVEQYF
TRBV19	-	TRBJ2-2	CASSISGPEHGELFF
TRBV28	TRBD2	TRBJ2-7	CASSFTSGVHEQYF
TRBV28	-	TRBJ2-7	CATSAAGRAAEQYF
TRBV9	TRBD2	TRBJ2-1	CASSVGGSGGYNEQFF
TRBV24-1	-	TRBJ1-1	CATSDSREAFF
TRBV27	TRBD1	TRBJ2-1	CASSSGTGAYNEQFF
TRBV4-1	-	TRBJ2-7	CASSQAGRYEQYF
TRBV19	TRBD1	TRBJ2-7	CASIPGQAPYEQYF
TRBV30	-	TRBJ2-7	CAWSAPTGVNYEQCF
TRBV6-5	-	TRBJ2-2	CASSYWPGAGKDGELFF
TRBV5-6	TRBD1	TRBJ2-2	CASSWGQGVGGELFF
TRBV12-3/TRBV12-4	-	TRBJ2-2	CASTPLGEANTGELFF
TRBV30	-	TRBJ2-7	CAWSLSFEQYF
TRBV7-8	-	TRBJ2-7	CASSPLVSEGYEQYF
TRBV27	-	TRBJ1-1	CASSPHRGPTEAFF
TRBV14	-	TRBJ2-1	CASSPLAHYRNEQFF
TRBV29-1	-	TRBJ2-1	CSAGRMGRDNEQFF
TRBV27	-	TRBJ2-1	CASSLGGGNLYEQFF
TRBV12-3/TRBV12-4	-	TRBJ1-2	CASSLSGKANYGYTF
TRBV27	-	TRBJ2-7	CASSPIPPGEQYF
TRBV29-1	-	TRBJ1-2	CSVEGFMARETDYGYTF
TRBV7-9	-	TRBJ2-3	CASSPPRGTDTQYF
TRBV7-9	-	TRBJ1-4	CASSPFPDSSTNEKLFF
TRBV9	-	TRBJ1-1	CASSVAKGKGSNTEAFF
TRBV27	-	TRBJ2-7	CASSTRTTYEQYF
TRBV27	-	TRBJ2-5	CASSILFGTQETQYF